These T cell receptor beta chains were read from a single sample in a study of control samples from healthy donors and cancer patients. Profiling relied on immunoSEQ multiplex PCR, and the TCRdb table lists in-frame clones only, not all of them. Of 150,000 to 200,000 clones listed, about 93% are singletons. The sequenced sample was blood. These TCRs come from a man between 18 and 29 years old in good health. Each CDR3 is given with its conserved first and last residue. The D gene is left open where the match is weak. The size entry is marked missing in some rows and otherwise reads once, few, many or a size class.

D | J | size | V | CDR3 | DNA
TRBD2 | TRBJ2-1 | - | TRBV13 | CASSSGTSGVDEQFF | TGTGCCAGCAGCTCCGGGACTAGCGGGGTGGATGAGCAGTTCTTC
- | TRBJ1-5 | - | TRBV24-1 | CATSIDNQPQHF | TGTGCCACCAGTATAGATAATCAGCCCCAGCATTTT
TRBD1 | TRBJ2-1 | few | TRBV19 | CASSIIDRVNEQFF | TGTGCCAGTAGTATCATCGACAGGGTGAATGAGCAGTTCTTC
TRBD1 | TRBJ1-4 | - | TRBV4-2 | CASSFSGTGDEKLFF | TGTGCCAGCAGCTTCTCCGGGACAGGGGATGAAAAACTGTTTTTT
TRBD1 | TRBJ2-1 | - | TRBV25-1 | CASSVRQGVDNEQFF | TGTGCCAGCAGTGTACGACAGGGGGTTGACAATGAGCAGTTCTTC
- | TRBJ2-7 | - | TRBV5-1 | CASSLGDEGPGRQYF | TGCGCCAGCAGCTTGGGGGACGAAGGCCCCGGTCGGCAGTACTTC
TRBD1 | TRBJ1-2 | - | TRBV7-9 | CASSEYTGGADGYTF | TGTGCCAGCAGCGAATACACAGGGGGCGCTGATGGCTACACCTTC
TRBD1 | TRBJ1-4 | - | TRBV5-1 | CASSFSDRNEKLFF | TGCGCCAGCAGCTTTTCGGACAGGAATGAAAAACTGTTTTTT
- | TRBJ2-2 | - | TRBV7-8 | CASSSQTRSVRAGELFF | TGTGCCAGCAGCTCACAGACCCGATCCGTGAGGGCCGGGGAGCTGTTTTTT
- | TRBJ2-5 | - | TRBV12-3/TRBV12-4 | CASSFLGETQYF | TGTGCCAGCAGCTTCCTTGGAGAGACCCAGTACTTC
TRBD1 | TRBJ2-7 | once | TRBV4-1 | CASSQGDSNYEQYF | TGCGCCAGCAGCCAAGGGGACAGCAACTACGAGCAGTACTTC
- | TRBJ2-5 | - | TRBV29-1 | CSVERGSETQYF | TGCAGCGTTGAGAGGGGATCAGAGACCCAGTACTTC
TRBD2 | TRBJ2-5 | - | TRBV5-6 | CASSRGGLAGVRETQYF | TGTGCCAGCAGCCGGGGCGGACTAGCGGGGGTGAGAGAGACCCAGTACTTC
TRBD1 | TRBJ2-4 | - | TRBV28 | CASSLVGRGQIQVKNIQYF | TGTGCCAGCAGTTTGGTGGGCAGGGGGCAAATTCAGGTCAAAAACATTCAGTACTTC
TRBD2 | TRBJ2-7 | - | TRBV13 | CASSIGLAGRPYEQYF | TGTGCCAGCAGCATCGGACTAGCGGGGAGACCCTACGAGCAGTACTTC
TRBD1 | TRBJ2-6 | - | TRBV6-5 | CASSSTGAGANVLTF | TGTGCCAGCAGTTCTACAGGGGCTGGGGCCAACGTCCTGACTTTC
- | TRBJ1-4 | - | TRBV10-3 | CATTEANEKLFF | TGTGCGACGACAGAAGCTAATGAAAAACTGTTTTTT
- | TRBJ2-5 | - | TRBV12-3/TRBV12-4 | CASMLRETQYF | TGTGCCAGCATGCTTCGGGAGACCCAGTACTTC
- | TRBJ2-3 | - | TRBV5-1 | CASSLEGWVGTDTQYF | TGCGCCAGCAGCTTGGAGGGGTGGGTCGGCACAGATACGCAGTATTTT
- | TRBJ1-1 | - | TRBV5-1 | CASSLGSSTEAFF | TGCGCCAGCAGCTTGGGGTCTAGCACTGAAGCTTTCTTT